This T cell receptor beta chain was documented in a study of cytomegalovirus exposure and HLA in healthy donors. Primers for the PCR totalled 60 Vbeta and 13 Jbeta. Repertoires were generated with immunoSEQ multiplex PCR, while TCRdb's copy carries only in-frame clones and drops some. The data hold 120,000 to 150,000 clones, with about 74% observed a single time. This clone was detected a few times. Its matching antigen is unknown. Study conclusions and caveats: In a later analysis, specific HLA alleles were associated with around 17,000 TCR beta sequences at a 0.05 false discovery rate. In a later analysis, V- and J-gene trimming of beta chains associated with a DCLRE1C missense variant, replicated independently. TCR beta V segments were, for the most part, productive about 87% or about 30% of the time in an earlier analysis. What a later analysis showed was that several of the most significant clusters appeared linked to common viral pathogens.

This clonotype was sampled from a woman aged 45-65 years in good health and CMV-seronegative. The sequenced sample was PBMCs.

The CDR3 DNA is TGTGCCAGCAGTGAAGAGCCAGGGGGAAGCTCCTATAATTCACCCCTCCACTTT. This encodes CASSEEPGGSSYNSPLHF. This chain connects TRBV6-1 to TRBJ1-6; 7 bases fit TRBD1. The CDR3 has 18 residues. The V and J ends lost 1 base and 0 bases, in that order; junction bases with no gene match: 6. Germline values: CDR1 MNHNS, CDR2 SASEGT.